Sequencing of this T cell receptor beta chain was carried out in a study of CD8+CD57+ T cells in acquired aplastic anemia. Overall study context: Reads per healthy sample averaged roughly 10 million (CD4+) and 11.0 million (CD8+).

Genomic DNA, serving as template, underwent TCR beta VDJ and CDR3 profiling. TCRdb processed the reads anew with MiXCR; each CDR3 protein has one entry. Here the sample spans 200,000 to 250,000 distinct CDR3 sequences, about 59% being singletons. V lost 1 base to trimming and J lost 7 bases, with 10 bases between them. The CDR3 has 13 amino acids. The germline CDR1 and CDR2 sequences are SGHTA and FQGNSA. The TCR originated in a human donor in good health. The sequencing sample was made of sorted CD4+, CD8+, or CD8+CD57+ T cells (not recorded which) from PBMCs. The rearrangement uses TRBV7-2 and TRBJ1-1; no definite D call. The CDR3 loop reads CASSLVAEFEAFF. The CDR3 coding sequence is TGTGCCAGCAGCTTAGTGGCAGAATTTGAAGCTTTCTTT. The variable domain in full, completed from reference TRBV7-2 and TRBJ1-1, reads GAGVSQSPSNKVTEKGKDVELRCDPISGHTALYWYRQSLGQGLEFLIYFQGNSAPDKSGLPSDRFSAERTGGSVSTLTIQRTQQEDSAVYLCASSLVAEFEAFFGQGTRLTVV.